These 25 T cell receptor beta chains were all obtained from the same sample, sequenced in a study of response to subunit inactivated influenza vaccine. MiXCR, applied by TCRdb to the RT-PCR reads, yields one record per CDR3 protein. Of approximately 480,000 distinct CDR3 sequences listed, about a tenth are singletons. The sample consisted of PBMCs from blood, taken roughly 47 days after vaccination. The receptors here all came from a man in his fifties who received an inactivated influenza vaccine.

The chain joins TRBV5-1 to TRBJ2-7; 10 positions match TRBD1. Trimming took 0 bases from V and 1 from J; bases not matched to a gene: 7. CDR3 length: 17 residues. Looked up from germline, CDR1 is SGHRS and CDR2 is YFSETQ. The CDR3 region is CASSLGKAGQGSYEQYF. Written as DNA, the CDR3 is TGCGCCAGCAGCTTGGGTAAGGCGGGACAGGGGTCCTACGAGCAGTACTTC. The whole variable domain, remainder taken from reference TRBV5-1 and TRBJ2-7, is KAGVTQTPRYLIKTRGQQVTLSCSPISGHRSVSWYQQTPGQGLQFLFEYFSETQRNKGNFPGRFSGRQFSNSRSEMNVSTLELGDSALYLCASSLGKAGQGSYEQYFGPGTRLTVT.

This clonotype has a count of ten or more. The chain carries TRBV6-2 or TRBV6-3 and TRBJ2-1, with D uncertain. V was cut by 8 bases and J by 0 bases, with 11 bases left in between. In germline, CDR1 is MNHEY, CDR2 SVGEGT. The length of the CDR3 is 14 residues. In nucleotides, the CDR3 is TGTGCCAGCCGGTACCAAAGCTCCTACAATGAGCAGTTCTTC. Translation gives CASRYQSSYNEQFF.

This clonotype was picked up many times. CDR3 bases: TGCGCCAGCAGCCGAATGTCGCTCACGGGGGAGCAGTACTTC. Protein: CASSRMSLTGEQYF. The chain couples TRBV5-1 to TRBJ2-7; TRBD2 is a possible D gene (5 bases). V lost 4 bases to trimming and J lost 7 bases, with 18 bases between them. Germline CDR1 SGHRS, CDR2 YFSETQ. This CDR3 has 14 residues. Supplemented by reference TRBV5-1 and TRBJ2-7, the full variable domain reads KAGVTQTPRYLIKTRGQQVTLSCSPISGHRSVSWYQQTPGQGLQFLFEYFSETQRNKGNFPGRFSGRQFSNSRSEMNVSTLELGDSALYLCASSRMSLTGEQYFGPGTRLTVT.

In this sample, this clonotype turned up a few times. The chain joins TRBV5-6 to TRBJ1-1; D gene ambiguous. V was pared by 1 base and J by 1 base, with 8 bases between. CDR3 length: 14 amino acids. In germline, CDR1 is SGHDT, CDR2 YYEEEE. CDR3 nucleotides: TGTGCCAGCAGCTTGTTATGGCAGAACACTGAAGCTTTCTTT. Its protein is CASSLLWQNTEAFF.

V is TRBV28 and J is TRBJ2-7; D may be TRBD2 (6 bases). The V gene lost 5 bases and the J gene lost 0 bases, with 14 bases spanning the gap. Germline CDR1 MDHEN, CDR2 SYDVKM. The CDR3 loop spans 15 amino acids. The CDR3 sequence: CASSVPWRGSYEQYF. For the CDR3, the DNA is TGTGCCAGCAGTGTACCCTGGCGGGGCTCCTACGAGCAGTACTTC.

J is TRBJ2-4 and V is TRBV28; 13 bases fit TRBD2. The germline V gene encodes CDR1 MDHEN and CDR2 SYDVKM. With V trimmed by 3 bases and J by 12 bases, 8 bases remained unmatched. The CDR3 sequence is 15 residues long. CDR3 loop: CASSFPPGLAGHQYF. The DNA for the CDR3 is TGTGCCAGCAGTTTCCCCCCGGGACTAGCGGGACATCAGTACTTC.

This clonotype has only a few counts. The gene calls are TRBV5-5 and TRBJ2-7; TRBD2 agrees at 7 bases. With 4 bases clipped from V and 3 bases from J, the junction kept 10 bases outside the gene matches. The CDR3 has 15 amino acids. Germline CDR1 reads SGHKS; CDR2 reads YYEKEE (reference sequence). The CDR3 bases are TGTGCCAGCAGCACCTATCCGGGGGGAAACTACGAGCAGTACTTC. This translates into CASSTYPGGNYEQYF.

CDR3 sequence: CASTTGWETQYF. CDR3 nucleotide sequence: TGTGCCAGCACGACAGGGTGGGAGACCCAGTACTTC. V and J are TRBV27 and TRBJ2-5; 7 nucleotides match TRBD1. The germline V gene encodes CDR1 MNHEY and CDR2 SMNVEV (reference sequence). Trimming took 7 bases from V and 5 from J; bases not matched to a gene: 4. CDR3 length: 12 residues.

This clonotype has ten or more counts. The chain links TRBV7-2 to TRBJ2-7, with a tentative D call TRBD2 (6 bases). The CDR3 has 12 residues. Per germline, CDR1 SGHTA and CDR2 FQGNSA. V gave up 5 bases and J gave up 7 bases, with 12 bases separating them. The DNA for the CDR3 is TGTGCCAGCAGCAGATACCGGGGGGAGCAGTACTTC. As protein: CASSRYRGEQYF.

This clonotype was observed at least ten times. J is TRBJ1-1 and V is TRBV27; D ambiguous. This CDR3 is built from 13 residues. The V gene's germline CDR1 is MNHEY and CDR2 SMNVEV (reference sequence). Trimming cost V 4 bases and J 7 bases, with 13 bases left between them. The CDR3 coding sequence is TGTGCCAGCAGTTCCCCCTTTGTCCATGAAGCTTTCTTT. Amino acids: CASSSPFVHEAFF.

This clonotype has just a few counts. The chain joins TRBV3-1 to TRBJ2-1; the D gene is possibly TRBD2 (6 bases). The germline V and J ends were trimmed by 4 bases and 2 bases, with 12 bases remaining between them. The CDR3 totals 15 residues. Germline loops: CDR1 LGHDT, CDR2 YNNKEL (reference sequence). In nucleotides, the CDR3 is TGTGCCAGCAGCCTTCGCGGGAAAACCTACAATGAGCAGTTCTTC. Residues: CASSLRGKTYNEQFF.

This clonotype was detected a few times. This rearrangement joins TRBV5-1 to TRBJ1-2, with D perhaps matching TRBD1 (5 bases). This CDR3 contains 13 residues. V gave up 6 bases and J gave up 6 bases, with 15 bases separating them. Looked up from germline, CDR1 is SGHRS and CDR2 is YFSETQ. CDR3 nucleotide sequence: TGCGCCAGCAACACAGGATTTCTTGATGGCTACACCTTC. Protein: CASNTGFLDGYTF.

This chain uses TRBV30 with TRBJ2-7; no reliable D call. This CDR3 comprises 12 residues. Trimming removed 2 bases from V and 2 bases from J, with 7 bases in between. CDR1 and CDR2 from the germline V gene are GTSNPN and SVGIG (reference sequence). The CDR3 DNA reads TGTGCCTGGAGTCCCCCAACCTACGAGCAGTACTTC. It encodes CAWSPPTYEQYF.

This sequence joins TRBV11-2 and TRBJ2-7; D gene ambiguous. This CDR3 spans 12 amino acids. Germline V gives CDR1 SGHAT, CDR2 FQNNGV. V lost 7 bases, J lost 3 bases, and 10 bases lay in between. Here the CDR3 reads CASKGGIYEQYF. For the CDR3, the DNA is TGTGCCAGCAAGGGTGGAATCTACGAGCAGTACTTC. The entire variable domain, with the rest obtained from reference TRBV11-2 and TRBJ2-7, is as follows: EAGVAQSPRYKIIEKRQSVAFWCNPISGHATLYWYQQILGQGPKLLIQFQNNGVVDDSQLPKDRFSAERLKGVDSTLKIQPAKLEDSAVYLCASKGGIYEQYFGPGTRLTVT.

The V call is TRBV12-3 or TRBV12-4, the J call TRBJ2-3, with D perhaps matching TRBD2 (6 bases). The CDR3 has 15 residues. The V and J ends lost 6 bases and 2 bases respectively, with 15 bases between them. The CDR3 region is CASSVSGVITDTQYF. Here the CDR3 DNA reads TGTGCCAGCAGCGTTAGCGGAGTGATCACAGATACGCAGTATTTT.

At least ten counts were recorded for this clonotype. The CDR3 spells CSALTGTSVYNEQFF. CDR3 coding DNA: TGCAGTGCTTTAACCGGGACTAGCGTATACAATGAGCAGTTCTTC. The V and J genes are TRBV20-1 and TRBJ2-1, with 10 bases lining up with TRBD2. Trimming removed 5 bases from V and 4 bases from J; junction bases left unmatched: 8. The V gene's germline CDR1 is DFQATT and CDR2 SNEGSKA (reference sequence). The CDR3 has 15 residues.

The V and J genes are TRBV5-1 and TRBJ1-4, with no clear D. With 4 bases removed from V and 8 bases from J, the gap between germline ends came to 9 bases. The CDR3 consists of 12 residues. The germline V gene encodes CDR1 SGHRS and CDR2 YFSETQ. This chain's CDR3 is CASSGSGEKLFF. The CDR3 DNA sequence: TGCGCCAGCAGCGGCTCGGGGGAAAAACTGTTTTTT.

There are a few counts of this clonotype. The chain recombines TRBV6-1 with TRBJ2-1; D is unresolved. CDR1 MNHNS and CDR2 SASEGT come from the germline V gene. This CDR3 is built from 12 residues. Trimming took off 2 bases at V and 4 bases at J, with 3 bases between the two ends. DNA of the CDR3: TGTGCCAGCAGTGAAAAATACAATGAGCAGTTCTTC. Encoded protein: CASSEKYNEQFF.

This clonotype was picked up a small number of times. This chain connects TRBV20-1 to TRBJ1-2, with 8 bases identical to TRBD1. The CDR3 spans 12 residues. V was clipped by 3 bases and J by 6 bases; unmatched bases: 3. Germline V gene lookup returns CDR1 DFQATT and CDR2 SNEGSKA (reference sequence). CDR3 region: CSARAQGDGYTF. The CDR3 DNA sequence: TGCAGTGCTAGGGCACAGGGGGATGGCTACACCTTC.

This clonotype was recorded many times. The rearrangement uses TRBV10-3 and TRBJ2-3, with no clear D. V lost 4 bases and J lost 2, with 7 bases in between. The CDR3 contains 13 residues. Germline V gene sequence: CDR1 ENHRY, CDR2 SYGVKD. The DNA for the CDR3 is TGTGCCATCAGTGCCAGAGACACAGATACGCAGTATTTT. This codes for CAISARDTDTQYF.

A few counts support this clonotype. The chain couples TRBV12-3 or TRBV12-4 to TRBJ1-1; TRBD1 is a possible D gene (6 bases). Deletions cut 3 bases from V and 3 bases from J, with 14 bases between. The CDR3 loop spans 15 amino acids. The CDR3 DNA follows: TGTGCCAGCAGTTTTTATGGGGGCGCGGACACTGAAGCTTTCTTT. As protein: CASSFYGGADTEAFF.

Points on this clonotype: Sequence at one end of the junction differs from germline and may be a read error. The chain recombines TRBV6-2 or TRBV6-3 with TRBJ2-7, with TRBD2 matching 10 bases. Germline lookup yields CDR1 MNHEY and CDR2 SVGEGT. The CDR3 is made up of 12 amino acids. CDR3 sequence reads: CASSDPGLAEDF. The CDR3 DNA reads TGTGCCAGCAGTGACCCCGGACTAGCGGAGGACTTC.

This CDR3 is CATSDPGEVGYEQYF. In nucleotides, the CDR3 is TGTGCCACCAGTGATCCAGGGGAGGTTGGCTACGAGCAGTACTTC. The chain couples TRBV24-1 to TRBJ2-7; D tentatively fits TRBD1 or TRBD2 (6 bases each). This CDR3 region has 15 residues. V gave up 3 bases and J gave up 3 bases, with 14 bases separating them. Germline V gives CDR1 KGHDR, CDR2 SFDVKD.

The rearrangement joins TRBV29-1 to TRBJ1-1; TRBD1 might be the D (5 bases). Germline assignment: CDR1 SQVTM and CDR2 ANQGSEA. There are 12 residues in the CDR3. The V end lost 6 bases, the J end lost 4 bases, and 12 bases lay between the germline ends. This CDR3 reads CSVRQGGTEAFF. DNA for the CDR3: TGCAGCGTCCGGCAGGGTGGCACTGAAGCTTTCTTT.

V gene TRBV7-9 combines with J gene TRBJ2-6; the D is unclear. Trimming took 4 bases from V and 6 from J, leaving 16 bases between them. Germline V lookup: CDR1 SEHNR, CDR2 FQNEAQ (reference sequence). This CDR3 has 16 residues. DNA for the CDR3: TGTGCCAGCAGCTCCGTCGCCCCTATACAGGCCAACGTCCTGACTTTC. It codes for CASSSVAPIQANVLTF.